The rows below give T cell receptor beta chains drawn from one sample of a study of T cell repertoires in cytomegalovirus infection. Their antigens remain unidentified. TCRdb passed the reads through MiXCR, listing each CDR3 protein once. Of hundreds of thousands of distinct CDR3 sequences in the sample, around 30% were seen once. The source material was cultured CD8+ T cells from PBMCs, sampled from culture after CMV antigen stimulation. The receptor set was obtained from a human donor in good health (CMV status not recorded). Some clones in this sample may be carry-over from other donors' samples. CDR3s include the opening cysteine and the closing phenylalanine or tryptophan. The D gene is left open where the match is weak. Rows give clone size only sometimes, using once, few, many, or a class for an expanded clone.

DNA | CDR3 | length | size | V | D | J
TGCGCCAGCAGCCAAGAGGAACGGGGTGGGGAGACCCAGTACTTC | CASSQEERGGETQYF | 15 | . | TRBV4-1 | . | TRBJ2-5
TGTGCCAGCAGCTTCCCAGAGGGGGCTTATGCGTACAATGAGCAGTTCTTC | CASSFPEGAYAYNEQFF | 17 | many | TRBV7-2 | TRBD1 | TRBJ2-1
TGTGCCAGCAGCCCGGGACTAGCGGGGGGGTGGTGGGAGACCCAGTACTTC | CASSPGLAGGWWETQYF | 17 | . | TRBV7-8 | TRBD2 | TRBJ2-5
TGTGCCAGCAGCTTGGCGACAGGGATCCGACAATACGAGCAGTACTTC | CASSLATGIRQYEQYF | 16 | few | TRBV7-9 | TRBD1 | TRBJ2-7
TGTGCCAGTAGGAGAAGATATGAAGCTTTCTTT | CASRRRYEAFF | 11 | . | TRBV19 | . | TRBJ1-1
TGTGCCAGCACCCAGGGGCAGGGCGCCTCCTACGAGCAGTACTTC | CASTQGQGASYEQYF | 15 | many | TRBV7-9 | . | TRBJ2-7
TGTGCCAGCAGTTTCTCTGTGGTAGCGGGATACAATGAGCAGTTCTTC | CASSFSVVAGYNEQFF | 16 | many | TRBV28 | TRBD2 | TRBJ2-1
TGCAGTGCTAGAGATAAGTACATGAACACTGAAGCTTTCTTT | CSARDKYMNTEAFF | 14 | few | TRBV20-1 | . | TRBJ1-1
TGTGCCAGCAGCGGACTAGCGGGGGGGCCCGCAGATACGCAGTATTTT | CASSGLAGGPADTQYF | 16 | . | TRBV5-5 | TRBD2 | TRBJ2-3
TGTGCCAGCAGTTGGGACCCCATGAACACTGAAGCTTTCTTT | CASSWDPMNTEAFF | 14 | few | TRBV27 | . | TRBJ1-1
TGTGCCAGCAAGAACCGGGACAGGGACCAGCCCCAGCATTTT | CASKNRDRDQPQHF | 14 | few | TRBV12-3/TRBV12-4 | TRBD1 | TRBJ1-5
TGTGCCAGTCATTCGTACACTGAAGCTTTCTTT | CASHSYTEAFF | 11 | . | TRBV5-4 | . | TRBJ1-1
TGTGCCAGCAGTCCTAGGTGGACAGCATCCTATAATTCACCCCTCCACTTT | CASSPRWTASYNSPLHF | 17 | . | TRBV7-9 | . | TRBJ1-6
TGTGCCAGCAGCTTGGGGGGGACTAGCGGGGTAACTACAGATACGCAGTATTTT | CASSLGGTSGVTTDTQYF | 18 | . | TRBV7-3 | TRBD2 | TRBJ2-3
TGTGCCAGCAGCTCACCGGGCAGGGGGAGGGGGCGCAGTGGGGCCAACGTCCTGACTTTC | CASSSPGRGRGRSGANVLTF | 20 | . | TRBV7-9 | . | TRBJ2-6
TGTGCCAGCAGCCCGGGACTAGTGGGGGATGAGGAGACCCAGTACTTC | CASSPGLVGDEETQYF | 16 | . | TRBV7-6 | TRBD2 | TRBJ2-5
TGCAGCGTTGCCGTAGGGGGTGGCTACACCTTC | CSVAVGGGYTF | 11 | . | TRBV29-1 | . | TRBJ1-2
TGTGCTAGTGGTTTGGGCCATGAGCAGTTCTTC | CASGLGHEQFF | 11 | few | TRBV12-5 | . | TRBJ2-1
TGTGCCAGCAGCCCGATCGCGGGACAGGGACCCTACGAGCAGTACTTC | CASSPIAGQGPYEQYF | 16 | few | TRBV7-8 | TRBD1 | TRBJ2-7
TGTGCCAGCAGCCCTGGTTGGGTCATGAACACTGAAGCTTTCTTT | CASSPGWVMNTEAFF | 15 | . | TRBV7-6 | . | TRBJ1-1
TGTGCCAGCAGCTCGGGACAGGTGCTCTCTGGAAACACCATATATTTT | CASSSGQVLSGNTIYF | 16 | few | TRBV7-2 | TRBD1 | TRBJ1-3
TGCAGTGCTCGACTCAGAACGCCTAACTATGGCTACACCTTC | CSARLRTPNYGYTF | 14 | . | TRBV20-1 | . | TRBJ1-2
TGTGCCAGCAGTTACTCGACGGGGATCAGGGGTACCTACGAGCAGTACTTC | CASSYSTGIRGTYEQYF | 17 | . | TRBV6-8 | . | TRBJ2-7
TGTGCCAGTGACTTCGGGGGAAAGAATGAGCAGTTCTTC | CASDFGGKNEQFF | 13 | few | TRBV19 | . | TRBJ2-1
TGTGCCAGCAGTTTCGGACAGGGACACGCCTATGGCTACACCTTC | CASSFGQGHAYGYTF | 15 | . | TRBV27 | TRBD1 | TRBJ1-2
TGTGCCAGCAGCGTCGCGGAACAGGGGAACATTCAGTACTTC | CASSVAEQGNIQYF | 14 | . | TRBV5-6 | TRBD1 | TRBJ2-4
TGTGCCAGCAGCTTAGGAGACCAGTTTAACACCATATATTTT | CASSLGDQFNTIYF | 14 | . | TRBV7-9 | . | TRBJ1-3
TGTGTCAGCTCACCCGACCACCGGGACAGAGGCAATCAGCCCCAGCATTTT | CVSSPDHRDRGNQPQHF | 17 | once | TRBV18 | TRBD1 | TRBJ1-5
TGTGCCTGCCGGGGACAGGGGTATGTGGATACGCAGTATTTT | CACRGQGYVDTQYF | 14 | many | TRBV6-5 | TRBD1 | TRBJ2-3
TGTGCCAGCAGCCCGGTCGACCTCCGCCAAGGGGCTTTCTTT | CASSPVDLRQGAFF | 14 | few | TRBV7-9 | . | TRBJ1-1
TGTGCCAGCAGTCCAGCCGCCGTTGGACCCTCTGGAAACACCATATATTTT | CASSPAAVGPSGNTIYF | 17 | few | TRBV12-3/TRBV12-4 | . | TRBJ1-3
TGTGCCAGCAGCGTTGGAAAGGTGGACTACAATGAGCAGTTCTTC | CASSVGKVDYNEQFF | 15 | few | TRBV7-9 | . | TRBJ2-1
TGTGCCAGCATCCGGACAGGGGAAGAAGAGACCCAGTACTTC | CASIRTGEEETQYF | 14 | few | TRBV6-1 | TRBD1 | TRBJ2-5
TGTGCCAGCAGCTCTCGACAGGGGGCTGGCACTGAAGCTTTCTTT | CASSSRQGAGTEAFF | 15 | few | TRBV7-9 | TRBD1 | TRBJ1-1
TGTGCCACCCATACGGGGGAGGTGGTAGATACGCAGTATTTT | CATHTGEVVDTQYF | 14 | . | TRBV10-3 | . | TRBJ2-3
TGTGCCAGCAGCACGACAGGGAACGCTTTCTTT | CASSTTGNAFF | 11 | few | TRBV7-6 | TRBD1 | TRBJ1-1
TGTGCCAGCAGTTTTATCGGGGGGGGGTTCACCGGGGAGCTGTTTTTT | CASSFIGGGFTGELFF | 16 | . | TRBV12-3/TRBV12-4 | TRBD2 | TRBJ2-2
TGTGCCAGCAGGGGGGACCTCTCAGATCAGCCCCAGCATTTT | CASRGDLSDQPQHF | 14 | few | TRBV7-9 | . | TRBJ1-5
TGTGCCAGCAGCCAATCCGAGGCCGTCGAGCAGTACTTC | CASSQSEAVEQYF | 13 | . | TRBV3-1 | . | TRBJ2-7
TGTGCCAGCAGTCCGCTGACAGGGGTCCCCTACAATGAGCAGTTCTTC | CASSPLTGVPYNEQFF | 16 | . | TRBV27 | TRBD1 | TRBJ2-1
TGTGCCAGCAGTTTGGTACAGGGATCTGCAGATACGCAGTATTTT | CASSLVQGSADTQYF | 15 | . | TRBV12-3/TRBV12-4 | . | TRBJ2-3
TGCAGCGTTGTCCAGCCGCGGACAGCCCCGTTCCGCGGAAACACCATATATTTT | CSVVQPRTAPFRGNTIYF | 18 | . | TRBV29-1 | . | TRBJ1-3
TGTGCCAGTACGGACAGTCCCTACGAGCAGTACTTC | CASTDSPYEQYF | 12 | . | TRBV25-1 | . | TRBJ2-7
TGTGCCAGCAATACAGGGGTCTCCTATGGCTACACCTTC | CASNTGVSYGYTF | 13 | few | TRBV6-6 | TRBD1 | TRBJ1-2
TGTGCCAGCAGCTTAGTTGGCGTAAATTTGGGTGAAAAACTGTTTTTT | CASSLVGVNLGEKLFF | 16 | . | TRBV7-6 | . | TRBJ1-4
TGTGCCAGCAGACCCGACAGGGTCGACTCCTACGAGCAGTACTTC | CASRPDRVDSYEQYF | 15 | few | TRBV6-1 | TRBD1 | TRBJ2-7
TGTGCCAGTAGTATCAAGGATTTACGTCCGGGGATTGGCTACACCTTC | CASSIKDLRPGIGYTF | 16 | . | TRBV19 | . | TRBJ1-2
TGTGCCAGCAGCTTAACTAAAATGACCGGGCAAGAGGGTGAAAAACTGTTTTTT | CASSLTKMTGQEGEKLFF | 18 | . | TRBV7-2 | . | TRBJ1-4
TGTGCCAGCAGCTTGAGGGCACCCGAGCAGTTCTTC | CASSLRAPEQFF | 12 | . | TRBV12-3/TRBV12-4 | . | TRBJ2-1
TGTGCCAGCAGTTTTACGGGACAGGGCTATGAGCAGTTCTTC | CASSFTGQGYEQFF | 14 | many | TRBV6-2/TRBV6-3 | TRBD1 | TRBJ2-1
TGTGCCAGCAACTCCCGACTAGCGGGGGGGATGAGCTCCTACGAGCAGTACTTC | CASNSRLAGGMSSYEQYF | 18 | . | TRBV2 | TRBD2 | TRBJ2-7
TGTGCCACCTTGGATCTCTCTGGAAACACCATATATTTT | CATLDLSGNTIYF | 13 | . | TRBV2 | . | TRBJ1-3
TGCAGCGTTCAGGACAAAGCCTATGGCTACACCTTC | CSVQDKAYGYTF | 12 | . | TRBV29-1 | . | TRBJ1-2
TGCGCCAGCAGCCAAGAATTTAAAAGGGGGAATCAGCCCCAGCATTTT | CASSQEFKRGNQPQHF | 16 | . | TRBV4-1 | . | TRBJ1-5
TGTGCCAGTAGCTTTGGGGTACGGGGCTACACCTTC | CASSFGVRGYTF | 12 | . | TRBV19 | . | TRBJ1-2